This T cell receptor (beta chain) was observed in a study of chemoradiotherapy in HPV16-positive cancers. Whole-study context: Functional T-cell assays on a couple of HPV16-positive patients' cells defined candidate HPV-specific clones and common TCR motifs.

The repertoire was sequenced with immunoSEQ multiplex PCR; TCRdb's copy has only in-frame clones and lacks some. The profile shows some 11,000 clones, under 75% of them singletons. Repertoires were sampled repeatedly during chemoradiotherapy. V dropped 1 base and J dropped 0 bases, with 9 bases sitting between them. The length of the CDR3 is 15 residues. In germline, CDR1 is LNHNV, CDR2 YYDKDF (reference sequence). This clone turned up a few times. This clonotype originated in a human donor with HPV-associated anogenital cancer. The J gene is TRBJ1-2, the V gene TRBV15; the D gene is possibly TRBD1 (5 bases). The specimen was obtained from a patient who underwent chemoradiotherapy. The DNA of the CDR3 is TGTGCCACCAGCAGAGTGGGGGGATCTAACTATGGCTACACCTTC. Translation: CATSRVGGSNYGYTF.